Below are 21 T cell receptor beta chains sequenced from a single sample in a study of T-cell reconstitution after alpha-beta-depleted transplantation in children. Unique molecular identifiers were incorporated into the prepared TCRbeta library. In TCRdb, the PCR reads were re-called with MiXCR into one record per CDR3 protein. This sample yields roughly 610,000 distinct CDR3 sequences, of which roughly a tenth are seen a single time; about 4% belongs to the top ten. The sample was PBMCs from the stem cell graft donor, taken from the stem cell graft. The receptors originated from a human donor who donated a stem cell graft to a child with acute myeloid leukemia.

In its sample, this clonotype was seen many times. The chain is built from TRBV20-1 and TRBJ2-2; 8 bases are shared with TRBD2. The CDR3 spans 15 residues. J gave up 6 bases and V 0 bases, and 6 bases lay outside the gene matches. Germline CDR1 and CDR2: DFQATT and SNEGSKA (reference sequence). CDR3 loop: CSARDVGRASGELFF. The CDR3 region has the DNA TGCAGTGCTAGAGATGTCGGGAGGGCCTCCGGGGAGCTGTTTTTT.

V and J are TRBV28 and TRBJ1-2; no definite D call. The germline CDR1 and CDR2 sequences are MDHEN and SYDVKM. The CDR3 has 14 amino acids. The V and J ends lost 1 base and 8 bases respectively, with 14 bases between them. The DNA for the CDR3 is TGTGCCAGCAGTTTATTAGAGCCAGAGACGGGCTACACCTTC. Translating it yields CASSLLEPETGYTF.

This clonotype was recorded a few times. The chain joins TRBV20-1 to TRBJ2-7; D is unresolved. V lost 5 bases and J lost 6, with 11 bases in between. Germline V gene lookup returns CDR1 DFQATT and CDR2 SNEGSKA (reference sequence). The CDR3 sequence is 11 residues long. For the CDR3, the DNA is TGCAGTGCTGGCCCCGACGCCGAGCAGTACTTC. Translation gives CSAGPDAEQYF.

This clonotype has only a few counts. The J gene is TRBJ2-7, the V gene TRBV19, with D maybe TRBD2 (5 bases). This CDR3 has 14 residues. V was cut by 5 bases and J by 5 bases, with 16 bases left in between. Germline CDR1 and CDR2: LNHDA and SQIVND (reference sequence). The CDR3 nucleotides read TGTGCCAGTAGTGTCGGGATCGAGCTGAACGAGCAGTACTTC. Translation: CASSVGIELNEQYF.

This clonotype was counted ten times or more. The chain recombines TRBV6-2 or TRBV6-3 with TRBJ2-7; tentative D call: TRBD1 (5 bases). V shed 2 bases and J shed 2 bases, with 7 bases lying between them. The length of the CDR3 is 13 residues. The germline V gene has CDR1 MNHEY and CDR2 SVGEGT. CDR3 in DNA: TGTGCCAGCAGTTACACACAGGCCTACGAGCAGTACTTC. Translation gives CASSYTQAYEQYF.

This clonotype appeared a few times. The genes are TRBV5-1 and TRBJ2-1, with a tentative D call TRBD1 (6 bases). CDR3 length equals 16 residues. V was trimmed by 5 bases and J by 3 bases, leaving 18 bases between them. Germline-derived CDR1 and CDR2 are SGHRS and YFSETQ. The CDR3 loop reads CASSRPSGAGYNEQFF. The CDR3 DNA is TGCGCCAGCAGTCGGCCTTCAGGGGCGGGCTACAATGAGCAGTTCTTC.

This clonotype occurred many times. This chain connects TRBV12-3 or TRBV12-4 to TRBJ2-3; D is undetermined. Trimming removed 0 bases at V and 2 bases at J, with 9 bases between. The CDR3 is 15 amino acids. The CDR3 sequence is CASSLAGFNTDTQYF. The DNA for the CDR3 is TGTGCCAGCAGTTTAGCGGGGTTTAACACAGATACGCAGTATTTT.

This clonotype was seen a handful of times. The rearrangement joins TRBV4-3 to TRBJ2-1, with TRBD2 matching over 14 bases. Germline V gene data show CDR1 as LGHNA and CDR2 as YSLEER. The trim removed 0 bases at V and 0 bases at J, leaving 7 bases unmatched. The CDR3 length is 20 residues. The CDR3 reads CASSQDRGGTSGSSYNEQFF. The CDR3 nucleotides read TGCGCCAGCAGCCAAGATAGGGGGGGGACTAGCGGGAGCTCCTACAATGAGCAGTTCTTC.

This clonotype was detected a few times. The CDR3 DNA is TGTGCCAGCAGTGAAACAGGGGGCGGGGAGCTGTTTTTT. As protein: CASSETGGGELFF. The chain has TRBV12-3 or TRBV12-4 and TRBJ2-2; 8 bases fit TRBD1. With 5 bases clipped from V and 7 bases from J, the junction kept 3 bases outside the gene matches. This CDR3 is built from 13 residues.

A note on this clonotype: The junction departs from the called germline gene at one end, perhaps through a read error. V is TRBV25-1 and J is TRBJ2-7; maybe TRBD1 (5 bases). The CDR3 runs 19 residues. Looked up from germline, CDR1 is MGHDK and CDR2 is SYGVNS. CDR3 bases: TGTGCCAGCAGTGAATCCAAAATCACAGGTGCTGTGTATCGCTACCAGCAGTACTTC. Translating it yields CASSESKITGAVYRYQQYF.

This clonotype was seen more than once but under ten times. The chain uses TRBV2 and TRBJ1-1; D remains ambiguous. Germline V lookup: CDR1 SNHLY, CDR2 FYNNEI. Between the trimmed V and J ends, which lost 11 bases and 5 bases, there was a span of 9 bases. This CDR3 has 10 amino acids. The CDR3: CACRRTEAFF. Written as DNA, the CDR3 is TGTGCCTGCCGGCGGACTGAAGCTTTCTTT.

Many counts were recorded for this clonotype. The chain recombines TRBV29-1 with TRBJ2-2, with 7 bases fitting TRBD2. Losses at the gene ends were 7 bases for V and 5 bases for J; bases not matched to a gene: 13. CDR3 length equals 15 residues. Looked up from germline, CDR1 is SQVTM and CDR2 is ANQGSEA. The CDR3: CSARSGLGLTGELFF. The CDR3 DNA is TGCAGCGCAAGGTCAGGACTAGGATTGACCGGGGAGCTGTTTTTT.

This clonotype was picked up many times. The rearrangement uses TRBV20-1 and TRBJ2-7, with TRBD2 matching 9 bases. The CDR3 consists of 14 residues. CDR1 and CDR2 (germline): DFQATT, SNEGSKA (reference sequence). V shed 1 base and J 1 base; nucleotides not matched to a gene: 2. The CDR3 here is CSARALAGSYEQYF. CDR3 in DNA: TGCAGTGCTAGAGCTCTAGCGGGGTCCTACGAGCAGTACTTC.

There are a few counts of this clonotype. CDR3 residues: CASSLVGQEQFF. CDR3 nucleotides: TGTGCCAGCAGCTTGGTCGGCCAAGAGCAGTTCTTC. J is TRBJ2-1 and V is TRBV5-4, with D unresolved. Trimming took 0 bases from V and 10 from J, leaving 8 bases between them. The CDR3 contains 12 residues. Germline loops: CDR1 SGHNT, CDR2 YYREEE (reference sequence).

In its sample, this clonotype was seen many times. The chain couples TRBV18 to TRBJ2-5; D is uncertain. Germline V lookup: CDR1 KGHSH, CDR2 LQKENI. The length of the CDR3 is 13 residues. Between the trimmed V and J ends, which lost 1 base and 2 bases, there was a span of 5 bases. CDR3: CASSPRQQETQYF. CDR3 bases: TGTGCCAGCTCACCACGGCAACAAGAGACCCAGTACTTC.

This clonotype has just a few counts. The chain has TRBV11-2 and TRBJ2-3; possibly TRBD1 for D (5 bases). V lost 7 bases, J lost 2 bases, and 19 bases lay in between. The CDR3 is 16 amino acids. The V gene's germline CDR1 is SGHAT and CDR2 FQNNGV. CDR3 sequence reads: CASTIRGDSHTDTQYF. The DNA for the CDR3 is TGTGCCAGCACCATTAGGGGCGACAGCCACACAGATACGCAGTATTTT.

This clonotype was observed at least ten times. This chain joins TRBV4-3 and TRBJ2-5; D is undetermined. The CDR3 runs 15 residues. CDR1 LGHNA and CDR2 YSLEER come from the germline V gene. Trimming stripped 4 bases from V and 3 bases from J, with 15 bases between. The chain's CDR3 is CASSPSGRLEETQYF. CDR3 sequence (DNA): TGCGCCAGCAGCCCGTCCGGCCGCCTCGAAGAGACCCAGTACTTC.

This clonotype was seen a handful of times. The CDR3 loop reads CSASWSGESNQPQHF. In nucleotides, the CDR3 is TGCAGTGCTAGTTGGTCCGGGGAGAGCAATCAGCCCCAGCATTTT. The rearrangement links TRBV20-1 to TRBJ1-5; D not resolved. V lost 3 bases and J lost 1, with 13 bases in between. Germline V lookup: CDR1 DFQATT, CDR2 SNEGSKA (reference sequence). This CDR3 has 15 amino acids.

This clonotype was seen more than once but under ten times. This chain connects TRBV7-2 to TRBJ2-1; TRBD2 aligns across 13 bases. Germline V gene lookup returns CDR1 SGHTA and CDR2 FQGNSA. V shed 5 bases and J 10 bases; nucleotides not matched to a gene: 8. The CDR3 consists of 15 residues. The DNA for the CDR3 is TGTGCCAGCAGCACGTGGGGGGGACTAGCGGGGGAGCAGTTCTTC. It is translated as CASSTWGGLAGEQFF. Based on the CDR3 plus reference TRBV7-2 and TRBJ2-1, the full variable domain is GAGVSQSPSNKVTEKGKDVELRCDPISGHTALYWYRQSLGQGLEFLIYFQGNSAPDKSGLPSDRFSAERTGGSVSTLTIQRTQQEDSAVYLCASSTWGGLAGEQFFGPGTRLTVL.

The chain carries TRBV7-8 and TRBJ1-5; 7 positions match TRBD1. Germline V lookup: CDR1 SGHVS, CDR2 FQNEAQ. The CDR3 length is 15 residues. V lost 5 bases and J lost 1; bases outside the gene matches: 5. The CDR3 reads CASSPGGSSNQPQHF. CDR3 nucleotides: TGTGCCAGCAGCCCAGGGGGTTCCAGCAATCAGCCCCAGCATTTT.

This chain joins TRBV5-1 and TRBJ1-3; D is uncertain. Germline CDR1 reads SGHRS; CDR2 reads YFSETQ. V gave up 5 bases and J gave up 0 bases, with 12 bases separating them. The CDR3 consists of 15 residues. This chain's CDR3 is CASSPTVSSGNTIYF. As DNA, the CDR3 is TGCGCCAGCAGTCCTACAGTGAGCTCTGGAAACACCATATATTTT.